This T cell receptor beta chain appears in the sequencing data of a study of blood T cell repertoires in COVID-19. Study-level information: Donors in the United States, Italy and Spain gave samples during acute or convalescent COVID-19. T cells, B-cell-depleted T cells, or PBMCs supplied cDNA or gDNA.

Methods used by the authors: Reference gene primer amplification yielded estimated nucleated cell counts. Measured with immunoSEQ multiplex PCR; TCRdb has only the in-frame clones, and not every one. The DNA was the basis for D and trimming; V, J and clone size are from that table. The sample lists 40,000 to 55,000 clones; about 82% were seen once. V lost 2 bases and J 4 bases, leaving 21 bases between the germline ends. Germline values: CDR1 KGHSH, CDR2 LQKENI. The CDR3 is 18 residues long. The sequence was obtained from a human donor in a cohort sampled during active COVID-19. The V and J genes are TRBV18 and TRBJ1-5, with a possible D match to TRBD1 (6 bases). Sequencing input: peripheral blood. The CDR3 here is CASSPGAGVPIRNQPQHF. The CDR3 DNA is TGTGCCAGCTCACCAGGGGCAGGGGTTCCTATACGGAATCAGCCCCAGCATTTT.